Following are 26 T cell receptor beta chains from one sample sequenced in a study of metastatic and nonmetastatic thyroid tumors. TCRdb re-called the PCR reads through MiXCR. The sample has about 15,000 clones; roughly 32% are singletons. Patients had received no treatment of any kind before thyroid surgery. The sequencing sample was made of blood. The source of these receptors is a female donor with papillary thyroid cancer or a benign thyroid nodule (not recorded which). Some clones in this sample may be carry-over from other donors' samples.

By sample fraction, this clone is medium-sized. The chain is built from TRBV2 and TRBJ2-3, with 10 bases aligning to TRBD2. Germline trimming cut 4 bases from V and 2 bases from J; bases unmatched to any gene: 6. The CDR3 spans 16 residues. CDR1 and CDR2 from the germline V gene are SNHLY and FYNNEI. As DNA, the CDR3 is TGTGCCAGCAGTGTTAGCCTAGCGGGGGTCACAGATACGCAGTATTTT. This codes for CASSVSLAGVTDTQYF.

This clone came up a few times. The chain couples TRBV7-2 to TRBJ1-2; D remains ambiguous. Trimming removed 5 bases from V and 6 bases from J, with 13 bases in between. Germline V gene data show CDR1 as SGHTA and CDR2 as FQGNSA. The length of the CDR3 is 13 residues. The CDR3 loop reads CASSLWTLDGYTF. The DNA for the CDR3 is TGTGCCAGCAGCCTTTGGACCCTAGATGGCTACACCTTC. Together with reference TRBV7-2 and TRBJ1-2, the CDR3 gives the full variable domain: GAGVSQSPSNKVTEKGKDVELRCDPISGHTALYWYRQSLGQGLEFLIYFQGNSAPDKSGLPSDRFSAERTGGSVSTLTIQRTQQEDSAVYLCASSLWTLDGYTFGSGTRLTVV.

The gene calls are TRBV28 and TRBJ1-5, with a weak D call TRBD1 (5 bases). V was pared by 2 bases and J by 5 bases, with 16 bases between. CDR1 is MDHEN and CDR2 is SYDVKM in the germline V gene. The CDR3 has 16 residues. The CDR3 loop reads CASSLSRGRWDQPQHF. As DNA, the CDR3 is TGTGCCAGCAGTTTAAGTAGGGGCAGATGGGATCAGCCCCAGCATTTT.

This clone was found many times. The chain links TRBV28 to TRBJ2-5, with 8 positions matching TRBD2. The CDR3 extends over 17 amino acids. Per germline, CDR1 MDHEN and CDR2 SYDVKM. Trimming removed 1 base from V and 3 bases from J; junction bases left unmatched: 10. The CDR3 DNA reads as TGTGCCAGCAGTTTATCGACTAGCGCAGGGTTAAAAGAGACCCAGTACTTC. Residues: CASSLSTSAGLKETQYF. The variable domain in full, completed from reference TRBV28 and TRBJ2-5, reads DVKVTQSSRYLVKRTGEKVFLECVQDMDHENMFWYRQDPGLGLRLIYFSYDVKMKEKGDIPEGYSVSREKKERFSLILESASTNQTSMYLCASSLSTSAGLKETQYFGPGTRLLVL.

J is TRBJ1-6 and V is TRBV20-1; TRBD1 agrees at 7 bases. The CDR3 loop spans 14 amino acids. The germline CDR1 and CDR2 sequences are DFQATT and SNEGSKA (reference sequence). V shed 5 bases and J 3 bases; nucleotides not matched to a gene: 4. The chain's CDR3 is CSAYRDSYNSPLHF. CDR3 DNA sequence: TGCAGTGCTTACCGGGACAGCTATAATTCACCCCTCCACTTT.

For the CDR3, the DNA is TGTGCCAGCAGTGAAGCCGGACAGGGTAAAGGGGAGCAGTACTTC. It codes for CASSEAGQGKGEQYF. This chain joins TRBV2 and TRBJ2-7, with TRBD1 matching 8 bases. The CDR3 is made up of 15 amino acids. Germline V gives CDR1 SNHLY, CDR2 FYNNEI. With 0 bases clipped from V and 7 bases from J, the junction kept 8 bases outside the gene matches.

This chain joins TRBV5-5 and TRBJ2-7; tentatively, D is TRBD1 (5 bases). The CDR3 totals 14 residues. The germline V gene encodes CDR1 SGHKS and CDR2 YYEKEE (reference sequence). The ends were cut back, 0 bases at V and 2 bases at J, with 9 bases in the middle. The CDR3 DNA reads TGTGCCAGCAGCTTGGGTGACAGTGCCTACGAGCAGTACTTC. Translated: CASSLGDSAYEQYF.

This clone was found a few times. The rearrangement uses TRBV6-1 and TRBJ2-7; a possible D gene is TRBD2 (5 bases). CDR3 size: 14 residues. Germline V gene data show CDR1 as MNHNS and CDR2 as SASEGT. V gave up 5 bases and J gave up 5 bases, with 16 bases separating them. The CDR3 sequence: CASSWEPPPHEQYF. The CDR3 DNA reads TGTGCCAGCAGTTGGGAGCCCCCGCCTCACGAGCAGTACTTC.

The chain links TRBV4-1 to TRBJ1-4, with D uncertain. CDR1 MGHRA and CDR2 YSYEKL come from the germline V gene. Trimming took 4 bases from V and 0 from J, leaving 9 bases between them. The CDR3 totals 15 residues. The CDR3 here is CASSRWRATNEKLFF. Here the CDR3 DNA reads TGCGCCAGCAGCCGGTGGCGCGCAACTAATGAAAAACTGTTTTTT.

The sample holds many counts of this clone. The V and J genes are TRBV7-6 and TRBJ2-5; TRBD2 matches 8 bases. Germline values: CDR1 SGHVS, CDR2 FNYEAQ. The CDR3 runs 16 residues. The junction had 5 bases not matched to a gene; V was cut back by 2 bases and J by 0 bases. The CDR3 spells CASSLNSGGYQETQYF. For the CDR3, the DNA is TGTGCCAGCAGCTTAAACAGCGGGGGCTACCAAGAGACCCAGTACTTC.

This clone is labeled medium-sized. The genes are TRBV9 and TRBJ1-6; possible D gene TRBD1, 5 bases. The CDR3 sequence is 16 residues long. Germline loops: CDR1 SGDLS, CDR2 YYNGEE. V was clipped by 2 bases and J by 0 bases, with 9 bases between them. The CDR3 DNA is TGTGCCAGCAGCGTGGACACGACCTCCTATAATTCACCCCTCCACTTT. Translating it yields CASSVDTTSYNSPLHF.

This clone is labeled medium-sized (0.01 to 0.1%). The chain uses TRBV4-2 and TRBJ1-2, with 7 bases identical to TRBD1. Germline V lookup: CDR1 LGHNA, CDR2 YNFKEQ. The V and J ends lost 7 bases and 4 bases, in that order; junction bases with no gene match: 15. The CDR3 covers 16 residues. CDR3 in amino acids: CASTPRLGQGVYGYTF. CDR3 sequence (DNA): TGTGCCAGCACCCCTCGGTTAGGTCAGGGGGTCTATGGCTACACCTTC.

By proportion, this clone is medium-sized (0.01 to 0.1%). The V call is TRBV12-3 or TRBV12-4, the J call TRBJ2-1; 9 nucleotides line up with TRBD1. The junction had 7 bases not matched to a gene; V was cut back by 6 bases and J by 4 bases. CDR3 length: 15 amino acids. CDR3 region: CASSSTGTGYNEQFF. As DNA, the CDR3 is TGTGCCAGCAGCTCAACCGGGACAGGGTACAATGAGCAGTTCTTC.

The chain employs TRBV28 and TRBJ2-1; TRBD2 aligns across 9 bases. The CDR3 spans 14 residues. The J segment lost 3 bases and the V segment lost 6 bases, leaving 3 bases of the junction unmatched. Per the germline V gene, CDR1 is MDHEN and CDR2 is SYDVKM. CDR3 protein: CASRTSGDYNEQFF. The CDR3 DNA follows: TGTGCCAGCAGGACTAGCGGAGACTACAATGAGCAGTTCTTC.

By share, this clone counts as medium-sized. The chain has TRBV6-4 and TRBJ2-2; 9 bases match TRBD2. This CDR3 region has 15 residues. V lost 3 bases to trimming and J lost 2 bases; unmatched junction nucleotides: 1. CDR1 is MRHNA, CDR2 SNTAGT, per germline. The CDR3 here is CASSDSGGNTGELFF. The CDR3 region has the DNA TGTGCCAGCAGTGATAGCGGGGGAAACACCGGGGAGCTGTTTTTT.

This clone is labeled as medium-sized. The rearrangement uses TRBV5-1 and TRBJ1-1; D remains unclear. The germline V gene has CDR1 SGHRS and CDR2 YFSETQ. Between the trimmed V and J ends, which lost 0 bases and 1 base, there was a span of 10 bases. The CDR3 totals 15 residues. CDR3 sequence reads: CASSLVRGENTEAFF. The CDR3 coding sequence is TGCGCCAGCAGCTTGGTTCGGGGAGAGAACACTGAAGCTTTCTTT.

This clone is classed as medium-sized. This chain joins TRBV19 and TRBJ2-1, with 10 bases that match TRBD2. This CDR3 comprises 16 residues. In germline, CDR1 is LNHDA, CDR2 SQIVND (reference sequence). V lost 5 bases to trimming and J lost 5 bases; unmatched junction nucleotides: 9. In nucleotides, the CDR3 is TGTGCCAGTAGTCAAATAGCGGGGGGCGATGACAATGAGCAGTTCTTC. It codes for CASSQIAGGDDNEQFF.

This clone has just a few counts. This sequence joins TRBV28 and TRBJ2-1; 11 nucleotides agree with TRBD2. The CDR3 is made up of 15 amino acids. V gave up 6 bases and J gave up 4 bases; unmatched junction bases: 5. Germline values: CDR1 MDHEN, CDR2 SYDVKM. The CDR3 coding sequence is TGTGCCAGCAGACCCGGGACTAGCGGTTACAATGAGCAGTTCTTC. Its protein is CASRPGTSGYNEQFF.

Judged by abundance, this clone is medium-sized. J is TRBJ2-2 and V is TRBV6-2 or TRBV6-3; TRBD1 matches 10 bases. Germline V gene lookup returns CDR1 MNHEY and CDR2 SVGEGT. This CDR3 spans 16 amino acids. The junction had 1 base not matched to a gene; V was cut back by 0 bases and J by 3 bases. CDR3 DNA sequence: TGTGCCAGCAGTTACTCCGGGACAGGGGACACCGGGGAGCTGTTTTTT. Its translation is CASSYSGTGDTGELFF.

By share, this clone ranks as medium-sized. The CDR3: CASSSEGGGNGYTF. The CDR3 bases are TGTGCCAGCTCGTCCGAGGGGGGCGGCAATGGCTACACCTTC. V is TRBV18 and J is TRBJ1-2; the D gene is possibly TRBD1 (6 bases). Looked up from germline, CDR1 is KGHSH and CDR2 is LQKENI. V lost 6 bases and J lost 6, with 17 bases in between. This CDR3 region has 14 residues.

This clone was detected many times. The chain joins TRBV3-1 to TRBJ1-1, with 8 positions matching TRBD1. The germline V gene has CDR1 LGHDT and CDR2 YNNKEL (reference sequence). The CDR3 is 16 residues long. J lost 3 bases, V lost 4 bases, and 10 bases had no gene match. For the CDR3, the DNA is TGTGCCAGCAGCCCTATACCTGGACAGGGTGACACTGAAGCTTTCTTT. It translates to CASSPIPGQGDTEAFF.

This sequence joins TRBV4-1 and TRBJ2-7; 8 bases match TRBD1. Germline values: CDR1 MGHRA, CDR2 YSYEKL. With V trimmed by 4 bases and J by 3 bases, 11 bases remained unmatched. This CDR3 has 16 amino acids. The CDR3 sequence: CASSLHTKTGDYEQYF. CDR3 in DNA: TGCGCCAGCAGCCTGCATACTAAGACAGGGGACTACGAGCAGTACTTC.

The chain joins TRBV6-1 to TRBJ2-1; D may match TRBD1 or TRBD2 (5 bases each). This CDR3 is 12 amino acids long. Germline loops: CDR1 MNHNS, CDR2 SASEGT. Trimming left V 5 bases short and J 9 bases short, with 11 bases between. The DNA of the CDR3 is TGTGCCAGCAGTCAAGATGGGGGTGAGCAGTTCTTC. It codes for CASSQDGGEQFF.

This clone was seen only a few times. In nucleotides, the CDR3 is TGTGCCAGTAGTATGCAGGGGAGCTACGAGCAGTACTTC. It yields the protein CASSMQGSYEQYF. V is TRBV19 and J is TRBJ2-7, with a tentative D call TRBD1 (6 bases). Germline CDR1 reads LNHDA; CDR2 reads SQIVND (reference sequence). The CDR3 spans 13 residues. V was trimmed by 3 bases and J by 3 bases, leaving 9 bases between them.

This clone is categorized as medium-sized (0.01 to 0.1%). The V gene is TRBV6-1, the J gene TRBJ2-1; possible D gene TRBD1, 6 bases. Germline lookup yields CDR1 MNHNS and CDR2 SASEGT. V gave up 7 bases and J gave up 5 bases, with 9 bases separating them. This CDR3 has 12 residues. Written as DNA, the CDR3 is TGTGCCAGCACCGGGGACAACAATGAGCAGTTCTTC. Encoded protein: CASTGDNNEQFF.

This clone was recorded many times. The final CDR3 position lacks the conserved phenylalanine or tryptophan, pointing to a likely read error. This rearrangement joins TRBV7-2 to TRBJ2-3; no clear D gene. The CDR3 runs 11 residues. Deletions cut 5 bases from V and 7 bases from J, with 7 bases between. Germline CDR1 is SGHTA and CDR2 is FQGNSA. The CDR3 is CASSLGYTQYS. The CDR3 DNA sequence: TGTGCCAGCAGCCTAGGCTATACGCAGTATTCT.